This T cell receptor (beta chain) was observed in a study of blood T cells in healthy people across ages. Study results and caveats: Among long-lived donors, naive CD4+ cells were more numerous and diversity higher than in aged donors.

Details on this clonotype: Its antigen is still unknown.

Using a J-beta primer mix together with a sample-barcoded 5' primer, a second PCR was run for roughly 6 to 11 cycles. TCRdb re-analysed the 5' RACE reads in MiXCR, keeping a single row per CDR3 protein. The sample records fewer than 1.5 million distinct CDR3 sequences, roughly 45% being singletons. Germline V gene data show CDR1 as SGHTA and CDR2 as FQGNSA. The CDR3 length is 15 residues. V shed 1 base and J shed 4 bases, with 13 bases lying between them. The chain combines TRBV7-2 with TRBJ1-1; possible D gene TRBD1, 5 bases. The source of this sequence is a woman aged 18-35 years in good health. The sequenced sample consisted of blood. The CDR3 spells CASSLGAGVTTEAFF. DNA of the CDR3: TGTGCCAGCAGCTTAGGGGCGGGGGTTACCACTGAAGCTTTCTTT.